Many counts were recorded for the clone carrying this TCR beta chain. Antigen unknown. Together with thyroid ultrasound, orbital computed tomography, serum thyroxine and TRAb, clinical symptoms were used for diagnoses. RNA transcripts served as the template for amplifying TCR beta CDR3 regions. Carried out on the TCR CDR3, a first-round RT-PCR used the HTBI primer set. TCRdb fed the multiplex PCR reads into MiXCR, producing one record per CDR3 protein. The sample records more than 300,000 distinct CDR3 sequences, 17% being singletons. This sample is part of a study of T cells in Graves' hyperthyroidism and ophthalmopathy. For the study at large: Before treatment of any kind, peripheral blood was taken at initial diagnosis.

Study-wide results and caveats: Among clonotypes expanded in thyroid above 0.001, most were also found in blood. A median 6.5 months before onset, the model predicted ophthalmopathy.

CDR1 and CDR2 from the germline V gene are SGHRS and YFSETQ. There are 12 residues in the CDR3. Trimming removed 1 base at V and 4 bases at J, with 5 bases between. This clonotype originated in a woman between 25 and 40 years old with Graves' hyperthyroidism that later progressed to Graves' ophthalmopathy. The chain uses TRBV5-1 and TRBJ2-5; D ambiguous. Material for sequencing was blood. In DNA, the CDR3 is TGCGCCAGCAGCTTGCCAGGAGAGACCCAGTACTTC. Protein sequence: CASSLPGETQYF.